The subject of this entry is one T cell receptor beta chain. Its antigen is unidentified. One end of the junction fails to match germline, which may point to a read error. Both blood RNA, taken from unsorted whole blood, and germline DNA were extracted. The investigators made TCR beta cDNA from approximately 510 ng total RNA, using a constant-region primer. Slightly modified ARM-PCR served as the procedure for the TCR beta libraries. These libraries came from three rounds of nested multiplex PCR. The first two PCR rounds, around 10 cycles each, used TRBV1-TRBV30 forward primers and a C-beta reverse primer. Using its own MiXCR run on the multiplex PCR reads, TCRdb lists one record per CDR3 protein. Of some 320,000 distinct CDR3 sequences in the sample, 55% to 65% are singletons; the top ten hold roughly 10%. This sample stems from a study of tumor-infiltrating lymphocytes in primary liver carcinoma. Study background: Enrolled patients were male and female, aged 30 to 69 years. The tumors ranged from roughly 4 to 11 cm across and fell within stage T1-T3 N0M0.

Study-level results: For tumor-adjacent and tumor-blood pairs, overlap was less than that seen for tumor region pairs. Tumor samples exhibited a significantly greater top-250-clone fraction than blood samples (p = 0.039).

CDR1 and CDR2 from the germline V gene are ENHRY and SYGVKD. This CDR3 has 16 residues. The material sequenced was peripheral blood. This sequence was found in a man aged 35 to 55 with primary liver carcinoma and hepatitis B virus infection. The chain joins TRBV10-3 to TRBJ2-1; 11 nucleotides agree with TRBD2. CDR3 sequence (DNA): TGTGCCATCAGGGAACTAGCGGGAGACTCCTACAATGAGCGGTTCTTC. Translating it yields CAIRELAGDSYNERFF.